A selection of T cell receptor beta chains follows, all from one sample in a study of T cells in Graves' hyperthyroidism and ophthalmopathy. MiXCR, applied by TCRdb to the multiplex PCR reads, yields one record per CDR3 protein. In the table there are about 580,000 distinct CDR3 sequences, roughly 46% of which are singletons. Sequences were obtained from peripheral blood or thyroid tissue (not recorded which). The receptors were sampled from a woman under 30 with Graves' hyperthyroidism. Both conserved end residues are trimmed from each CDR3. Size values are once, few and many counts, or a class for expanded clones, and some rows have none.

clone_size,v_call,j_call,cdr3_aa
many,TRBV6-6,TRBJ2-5,ASSYQGAETQY
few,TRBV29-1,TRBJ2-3,SGAGGETDTQY
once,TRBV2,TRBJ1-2,ASSEAGPYGYS
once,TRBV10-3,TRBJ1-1,AIKGTERAF
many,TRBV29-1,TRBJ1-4,SVYSEKLF
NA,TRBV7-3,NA,ASSFERSYNEQF
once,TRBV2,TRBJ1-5,ASSESVGGFGSSNQPQH
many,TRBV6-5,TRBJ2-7,ASSPFWRVYEQY
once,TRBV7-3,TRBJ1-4,ASSFDGTSNEKLF
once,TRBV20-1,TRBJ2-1,SARTGTSGRTYNEQF
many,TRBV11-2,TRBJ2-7,ASSAVGGNYEQY
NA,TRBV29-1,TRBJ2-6,SVLGQGASSGANVLT
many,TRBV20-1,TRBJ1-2,SARIPGTTHGYT
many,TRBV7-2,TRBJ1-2,ASSPDSRYGYT
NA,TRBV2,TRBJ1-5,AKGQGNQPQH
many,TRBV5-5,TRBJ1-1,ASSSMGDAGVYTEAF
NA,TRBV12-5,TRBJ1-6,ASGLGRANSPLH
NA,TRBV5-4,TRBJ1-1,ASSLGDRSRNTEAF